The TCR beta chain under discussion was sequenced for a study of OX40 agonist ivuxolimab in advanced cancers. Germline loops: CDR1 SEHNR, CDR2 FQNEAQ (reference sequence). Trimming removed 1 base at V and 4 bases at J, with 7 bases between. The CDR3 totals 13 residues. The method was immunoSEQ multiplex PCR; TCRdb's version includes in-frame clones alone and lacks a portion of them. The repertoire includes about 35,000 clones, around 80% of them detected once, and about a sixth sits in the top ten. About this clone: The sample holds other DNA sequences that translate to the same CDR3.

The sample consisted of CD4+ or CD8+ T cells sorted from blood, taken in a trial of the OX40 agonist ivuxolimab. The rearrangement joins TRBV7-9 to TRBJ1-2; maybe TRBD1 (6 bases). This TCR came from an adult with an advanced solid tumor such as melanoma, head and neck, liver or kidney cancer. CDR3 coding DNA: TGTGCCAGCAGCTTAGGGACAGCCTATGGCTACACCTTC. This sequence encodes CASSLGTAYGYTF.